This TCR beta chain stems from a study of cytomegalovirus exposure and HLA in healthy donors. Study-level results: Highly shared sequence variants in one cluster were likely a sequencing artifact. Rare TCR sequences predominated, though certain public TCRs were found in many donors.

A remark on this clone: Its antigen is not identified.

Germline V gives CDR1 MNHNS, CDR2 SASEGT. The junction had 6 bases not matched to a gene; V was cut back by 6 bases and J by 3 bases. The length of the CDR3 is 14 residues. The PCR was carried out with 60 Vbeta primers and 13 Jbeta primers. Here immunoSEQ multiplex PCR was the method, and the copy in TCRdb shows in-frame clones only, minus some. The sample has some 150,000 clones, roughly three quarters seen once. The sequenced material came from PBMCs. The TCR comes from a woman aged 45-65 years in good health and CMV-seronegative. V gene TRBV6-1 combines with J gene TRBJ1-2; 8 nucleotides agree with TRBD1. CDR3 residues: CASSPTGEYYGYTF. The CDR3 DNA reads TGTGCCAGCAGCCCGACAGGGGAATACTATGGCTACACCTTC.